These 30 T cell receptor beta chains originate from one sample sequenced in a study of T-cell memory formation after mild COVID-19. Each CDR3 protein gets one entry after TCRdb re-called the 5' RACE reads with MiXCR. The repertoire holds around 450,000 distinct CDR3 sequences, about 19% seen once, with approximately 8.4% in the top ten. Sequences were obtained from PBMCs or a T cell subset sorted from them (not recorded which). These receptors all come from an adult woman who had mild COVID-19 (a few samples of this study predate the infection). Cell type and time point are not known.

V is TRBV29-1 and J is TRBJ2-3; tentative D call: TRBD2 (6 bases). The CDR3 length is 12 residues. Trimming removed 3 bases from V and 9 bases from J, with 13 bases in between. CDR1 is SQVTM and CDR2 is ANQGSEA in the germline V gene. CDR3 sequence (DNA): TGCAGCGTTGATATCGGGGGAGGAACGCAGTATTTT. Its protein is CSVDIGGGTQYF.

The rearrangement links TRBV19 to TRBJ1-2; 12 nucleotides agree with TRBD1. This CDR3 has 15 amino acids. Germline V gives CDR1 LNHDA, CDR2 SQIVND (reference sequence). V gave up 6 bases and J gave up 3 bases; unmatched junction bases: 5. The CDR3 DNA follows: TGTGCCAGTAGACCGGGACAGGGGGCAGACTATGGCTACACCTTC. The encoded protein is CASRPGQGADYGYTF. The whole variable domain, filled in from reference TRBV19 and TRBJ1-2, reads DGGITQSPKYLFRKEGQNVTLSCEQNLNHDAMYWYRQDPGQGLRLIYYSQIVNDFQKGDIAEGYSVSREKKESFPLTVTSAQKNPTAFYLCASRPGQGADYGYTFGSGTRLTVV.

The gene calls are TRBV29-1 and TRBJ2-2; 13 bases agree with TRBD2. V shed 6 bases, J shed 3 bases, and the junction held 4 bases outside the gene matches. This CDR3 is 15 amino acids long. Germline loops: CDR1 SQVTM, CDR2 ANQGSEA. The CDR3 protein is CSVTGTSGDTGELFF. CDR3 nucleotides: TGCAGCGTCACAGGGACTAGCGGGGACACCGGGGAGCTGTTTTTT.

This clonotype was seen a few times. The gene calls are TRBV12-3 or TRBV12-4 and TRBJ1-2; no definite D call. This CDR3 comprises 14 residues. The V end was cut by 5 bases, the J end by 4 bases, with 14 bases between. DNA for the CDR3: TGTGCCAGCAGTCTATCCCATTCTGGCTATGGCTACACCTTC. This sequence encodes CASSLSHSGYGYTF.

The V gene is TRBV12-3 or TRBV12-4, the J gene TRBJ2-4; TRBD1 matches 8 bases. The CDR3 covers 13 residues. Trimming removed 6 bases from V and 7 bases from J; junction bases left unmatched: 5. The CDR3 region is CASSLRQGNIQYF. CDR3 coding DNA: TGTGCCAGCAGCTTAAGACAGGGGAACATTCAGTACTTC.

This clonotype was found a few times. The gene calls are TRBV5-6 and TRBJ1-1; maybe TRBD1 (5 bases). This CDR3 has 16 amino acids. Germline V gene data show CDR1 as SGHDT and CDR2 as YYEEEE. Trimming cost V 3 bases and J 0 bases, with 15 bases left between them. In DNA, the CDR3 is TGTGCCAGCAGCTCCTCATGGGGGGTGATGAACACTGAAGCTTTCTTT. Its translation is CASSSSWGVMNTEAFF.

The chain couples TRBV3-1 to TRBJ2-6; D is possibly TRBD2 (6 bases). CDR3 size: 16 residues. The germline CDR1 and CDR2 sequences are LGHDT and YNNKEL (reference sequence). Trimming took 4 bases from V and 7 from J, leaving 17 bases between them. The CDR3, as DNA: TGTGCCAGCAGCCCGGGAGTGAGTGAAGCTGCCAACGTCCTGACTTTC. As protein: CASSPGVSEAANVLTF.

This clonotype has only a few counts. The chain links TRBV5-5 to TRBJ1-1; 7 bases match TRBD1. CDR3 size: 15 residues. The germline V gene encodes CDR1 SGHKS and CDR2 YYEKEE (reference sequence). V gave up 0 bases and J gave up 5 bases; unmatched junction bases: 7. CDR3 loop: CASSLETGLGTEAFF. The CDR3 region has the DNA TGTGCCAGCAGCTTGGAGACAGGGCTCGGTACTGAAGCTTTCTTT.

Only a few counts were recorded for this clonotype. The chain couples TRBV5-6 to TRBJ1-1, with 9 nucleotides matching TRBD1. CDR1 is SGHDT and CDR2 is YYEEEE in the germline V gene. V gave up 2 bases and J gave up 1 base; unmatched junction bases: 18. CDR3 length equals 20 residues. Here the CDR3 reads CASSLLALSVQGAENTEAFF. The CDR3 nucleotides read TGTGCCAGCAGCTTATTAGCCCTATCGGTACAGGGGGCTGAGAACACTGAAGCTTTCTTT.

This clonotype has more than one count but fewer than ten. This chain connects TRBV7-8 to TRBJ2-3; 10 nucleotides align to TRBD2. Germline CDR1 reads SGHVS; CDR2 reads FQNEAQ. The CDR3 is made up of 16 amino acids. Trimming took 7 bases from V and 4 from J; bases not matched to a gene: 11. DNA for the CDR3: TGTGCCAGCACACGGACTAGCGGTTTCGGGGCAGATACGCAGTATTTT. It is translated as CASTRTSGFGADTQYF. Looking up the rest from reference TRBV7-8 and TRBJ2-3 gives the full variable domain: GAGVSQSPRYKVAKRGQDVALRCDPISGHVSLFWYQQALGQGPEFLTYFQNEAQLDKSGLPSDRFFAERPEGSVSTLKIQRTQQEDSAVYLCASTRTSGFGADTQYFGPGTRLTVL.

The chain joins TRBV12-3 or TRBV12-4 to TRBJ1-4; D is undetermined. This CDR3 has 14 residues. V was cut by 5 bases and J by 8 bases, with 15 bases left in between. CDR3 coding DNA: TGTGCCAGCAGTGGCACGGGGAATCGGGAAAAACTGTTTTTT. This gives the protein CASSGTGNREKLFF.

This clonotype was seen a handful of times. The CDR3 nucleotides read TGTGCCAGCAGTTTTCGGGACACCACCGGGGAGCTGTTTTTT. The encoded protein is CASSFRDTTGELFF. The V and J genes are TRBV12-3 or TRBV12-4 and TRBJ2-2, with D perhaps TRBD1 (6 bases). This CDR3 contains 14 residues. Trimming cost V 3 bases and J 4 bases, with 9 bases left between them.

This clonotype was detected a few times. The CDR3, as DNA: TGTGCTTCTATCCCGAGGACGAACTATGGCTACACCTTC. It translates to CASIPRTNYGYTF. V is TRBV7-9 and J is TRBJ1-2; D ambiguous. Germline-derived CDR1 and CDR2 are SEHNR and FQNEAQ (reference sequence). The CDR3 is 13 amino acids.

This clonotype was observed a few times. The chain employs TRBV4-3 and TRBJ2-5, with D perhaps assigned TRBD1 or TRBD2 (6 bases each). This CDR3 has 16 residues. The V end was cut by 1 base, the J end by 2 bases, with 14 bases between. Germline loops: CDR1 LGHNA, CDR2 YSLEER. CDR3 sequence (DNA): TGCGCCAGCAGCCAAGGAGGGGGGCAACGGCAAGAGACCCAGTACTTC. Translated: CASSQGGGQRQETQYF.

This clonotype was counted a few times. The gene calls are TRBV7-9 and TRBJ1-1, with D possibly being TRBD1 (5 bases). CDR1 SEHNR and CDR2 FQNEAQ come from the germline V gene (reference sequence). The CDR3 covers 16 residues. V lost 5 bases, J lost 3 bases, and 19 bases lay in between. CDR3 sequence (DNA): TGTGCCAGCAGCCTGGGGGGACGTCCCGGGGACACTGAAGCTTTCTTT. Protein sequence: CASSLGGRPGDTEAFF.

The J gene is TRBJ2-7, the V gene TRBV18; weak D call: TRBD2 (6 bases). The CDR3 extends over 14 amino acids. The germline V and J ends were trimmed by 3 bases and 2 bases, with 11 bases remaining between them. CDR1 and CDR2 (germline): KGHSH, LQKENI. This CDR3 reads CASSPPSATYEQYF. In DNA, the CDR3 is TGTGCCAGCTCACCCCCTAGCGCAACCTACGAGCAGTACTTC.

This chain's CDR3 is CASSQFTILDTGELFF. The CDR3 DNA reads TGCGCCAGCAGTCAATTTACAATTTTAGACACCGGGGAGCTGTTTTTT. The V call is TRBV23-1, the J call TRBJ2-2; D uncertain. TRBV23-1 is noted as an ORF with a role that remains uncertain. The V end lost 1 base, the J end lost 3 bases, and 12 bases lay between the germline ends. The CDR3 runs to 16 residues.

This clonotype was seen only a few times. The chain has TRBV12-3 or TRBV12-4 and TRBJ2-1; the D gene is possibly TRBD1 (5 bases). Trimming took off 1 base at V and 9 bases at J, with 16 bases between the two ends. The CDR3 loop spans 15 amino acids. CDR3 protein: CASSLGQGRFGEQFF. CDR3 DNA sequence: TGTGCCAGCAGTTTAGGTCAGGGAAGGTTCGGTGAGCAGTTCTTC.

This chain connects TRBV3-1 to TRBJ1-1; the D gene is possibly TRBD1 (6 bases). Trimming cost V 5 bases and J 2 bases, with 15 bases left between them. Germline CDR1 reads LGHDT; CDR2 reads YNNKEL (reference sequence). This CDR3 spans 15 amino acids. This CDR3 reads CASSSVWTANTEAFF. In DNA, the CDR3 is TGTGCCAGCAGCAGCGTATGGACAGCTAACACTGAAGCTTTCTTT.

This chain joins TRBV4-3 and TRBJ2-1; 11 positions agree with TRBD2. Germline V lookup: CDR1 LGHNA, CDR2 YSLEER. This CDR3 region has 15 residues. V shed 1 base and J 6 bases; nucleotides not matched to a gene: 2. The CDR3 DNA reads TGCGCCAGCAGCCAAGGGACTAGCGGGTTCAATGAGCAGTTCTTC. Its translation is CASSQGTSGFNEQFF.

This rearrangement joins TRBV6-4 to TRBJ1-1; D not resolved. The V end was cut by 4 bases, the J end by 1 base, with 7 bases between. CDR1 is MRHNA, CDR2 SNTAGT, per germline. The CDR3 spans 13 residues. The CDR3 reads CASSGAENTEAFF. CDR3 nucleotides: TGTGCCAGCAGTGGGGCCGAGAACACTGAAGCTTTCTTT.

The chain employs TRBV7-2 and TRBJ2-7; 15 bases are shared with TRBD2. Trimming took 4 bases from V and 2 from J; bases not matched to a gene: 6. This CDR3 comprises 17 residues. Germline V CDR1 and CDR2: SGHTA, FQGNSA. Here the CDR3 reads CASSSPGLAGGPYEQYF. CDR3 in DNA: TGTGCCAGCAGCTCCCCGGGACTAGCGGGAGGCCCCTACGAGCAGTACTTC.

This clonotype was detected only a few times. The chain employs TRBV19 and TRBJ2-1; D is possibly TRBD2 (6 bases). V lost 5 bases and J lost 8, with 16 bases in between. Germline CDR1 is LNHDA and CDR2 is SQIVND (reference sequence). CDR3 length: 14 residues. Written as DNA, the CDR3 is TGTGCCAGTAGTTTTCGGGGGAGCTCGGATGAGCAGTTCTTC. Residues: CASSFRGSSDEQFF.

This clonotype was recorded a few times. The CDR3 spells CASSLRGKSYNEQFF. DNA of the CDR3: TGTGCCAGCAGCTTACGGGGCAAATCCTACAATGAGCAGTTCTTC. The chain joins TRBV7-3 to TRBJ2-1; the D call may be TRBD1 or TRBD2 (5 bases each). Trimming shortened V by 2 bases and J by 1 base, and 9 bases separated the two germline ends. CDR1 is SGHTA, CDR2 FQGTGA, per germline. The CDR3 length is 15 residues. The variable domain in full, completed from reference TRBV7-3 and TRBJ2-1, reads GAGVSQTPSNKVTEKGKYVELRCDPISGHTALYWYRQSLGQGPEFLIYFQGTGAADDSGLPNDRFFAVRPEGSVSTLKIQRTERGDSAVYLCASSLRGKSYNEQFFGPGTRLTVL.

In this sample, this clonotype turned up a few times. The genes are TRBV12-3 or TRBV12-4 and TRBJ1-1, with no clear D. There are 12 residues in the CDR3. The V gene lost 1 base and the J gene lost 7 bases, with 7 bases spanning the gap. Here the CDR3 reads CASSLGGVEAFF. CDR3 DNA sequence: TGTGCCAGCAGTTTAGGTGGGGTTGAAGCTTTCTTT.

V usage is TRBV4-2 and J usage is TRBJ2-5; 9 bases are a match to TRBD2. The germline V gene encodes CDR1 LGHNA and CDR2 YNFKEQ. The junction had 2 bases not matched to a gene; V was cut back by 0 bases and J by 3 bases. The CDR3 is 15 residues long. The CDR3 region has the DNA TGTGCCAGCAGCCAAGATCGCGGGAGGGAAGAGACCCAGTACTTC. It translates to CASSQDRGREETQYF.

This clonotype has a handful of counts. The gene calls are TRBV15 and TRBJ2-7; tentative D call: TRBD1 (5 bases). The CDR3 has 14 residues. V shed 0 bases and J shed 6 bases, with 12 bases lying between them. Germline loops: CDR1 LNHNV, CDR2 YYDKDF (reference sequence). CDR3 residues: CATSRDVQASEQYF. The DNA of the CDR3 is TGTGCCACCAGCAGAGATGTACAGGCAAGCGAGCAGTACTTC.

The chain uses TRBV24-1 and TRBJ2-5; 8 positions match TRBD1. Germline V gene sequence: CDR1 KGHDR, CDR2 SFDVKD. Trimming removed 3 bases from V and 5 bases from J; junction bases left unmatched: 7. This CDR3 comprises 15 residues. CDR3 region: CATSDRTGWEETQYF. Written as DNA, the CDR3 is TGTGCCACCAGTGATCGGACAGGGTGGGAGGAGACCCAGTACTTC.

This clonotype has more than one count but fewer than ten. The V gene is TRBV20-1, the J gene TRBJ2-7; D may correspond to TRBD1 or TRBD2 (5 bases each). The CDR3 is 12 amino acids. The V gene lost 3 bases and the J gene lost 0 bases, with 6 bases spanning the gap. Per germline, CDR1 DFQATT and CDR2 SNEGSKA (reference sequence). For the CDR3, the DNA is TGCAGTGCTAGGGGGGACTCCTACGAGCAGTACTTC. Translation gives CSARGDSYEQYF.

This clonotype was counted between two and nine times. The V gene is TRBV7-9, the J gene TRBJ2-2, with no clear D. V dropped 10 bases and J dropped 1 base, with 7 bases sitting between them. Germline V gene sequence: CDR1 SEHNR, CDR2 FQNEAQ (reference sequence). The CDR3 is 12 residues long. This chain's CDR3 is CATGQNTGELFF. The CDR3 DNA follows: TGTGCCACCGGGCAGAACACCGGGGAGCTGTTTTTT.